These 21 T cell receptor beta chains came from one sample sequenced in a study of blood T cell repertoires in COVID-19 (dated by TCRdb to 2018 to 2020). The library was produced with the immunoSEQ multiplex PCR assay. TCRdb carries this immuneACCESS record with in-frame sequences only. Its versions omit some clonotypes, under half of them owing to an unresolved V gene in the studies checked, with the rest unexplained. The sample contains over 75,000 clones, 75% to 90% of them found a single time. About a tenth of the sample rests with the top ten. The sample was peripheral blood. These receptors all stem from a woman aged 70-85 years with acute or convalescent COVID-19.

This clone showed up just once. V is TRBV5-6 and J is TRBJ2-2, with no clear D. V dropped 2 bases and J dropped 2 bases, with 13 bases sitting between them. CDR3 length equals 16 residues. Germline V gene lookup returns CDR1 SGHDT and CDR2 YYEEEE. The CDR3 loop reads CASSFIALVNTGELFF. In DNA form, the CDR3 reads TGTGCCAGCAGCTTTATCGCTTTAGTCAACACCGGGGAGCTGTTTTTT.

The CDR3 nucleotides are TGTGCCAGCAGTTCCACAGGGGGCGGTAATAATTCACCCCTCCACTTT. Encoded protein: CASSSTGGGNNSPLHF. The chain is built from TRBV28 and TRBJ1-6; TRBD1 aligns across 9 bases. V trimming: 4 bases; J trimming: 5 bases; junction bases outside the gene matches: 6. This CDR3 has 16 amino acids. The germline gives CDR1 MDHEN, CDR2 SYDVKM.

The rearrangement joins TRBV5-4 to TRBJ1-1; tentatively, D is TRBD1 (5 bases). The CDR3 is 14 amino acids. From germline, CDR1 is SGHNT and CDR2 YYREEE (reference sequence). The germline V and J ends were trimmed by 7 bases and 1 base, with 14 bases remaining between them. CDR3 residues: CASSAQGSNTEAFF. The CDR3 DNA is TGTGCCAGCTCCGCTCAGGGTTCGAACACTGAAGCTTTCTTT.

The J gene is TRBJ1-6, the V gene TRBV9; D call uncertain. Trimming took off 6 bases at V and 6 bases at J, with 16 bases between the two ends. Germline values: CDR1 SGDLS, CDR2 YYNGEE. The CDR3 has 15 residues. CDR3 sequence: CASTKGGQLNSPLHF. For the CDR3, the DNA is TGTGCCAGCACCAAAGGTGGGCAGCTTAATTCACCCCTCCACTTT.

The chain is built from TRBV7-9 and TRBJ1-1; D perhaps matches TRBD1 (5 bases). The CDR3 runs 15 residues. Trimming took 2 bases from V and 1 from J, leaving 11 bases between them. Germline lookup yields CDR1 SEHNR and CDR2 FQNEAQ (reference sequence). The CDR3 region has the DNA TGTGCCAGCAGCTTACTGCACAGGTCGAACACTGAAGCTTTCTTT. Translating it yields CASSLLHRSNTEAFF.

The chain combines TRBV3-1 (or the pseudogene TRBV3-2) with TRBJ2-1; perhaps TRBD1 as D (8 bases). Looked up from germline, CDR1 is LGHDT and CDR2 is YNNKEL (reference sequence). Trimming cost V 4 bases and J 2 bases, with 15 bases left between them. The CDR3 is made up of 16 amino acids. DNA for the CDR3: TGTGCCAGCAGCCCGTCACAGGGGGGGACCTACAATGAGCAGTTCTTC. Translation gives CASSPSQGGTYNEQFF.

This clone was detected only once. The rearrangement joins TRBV3-1 (or the pseudogene TRBV3-2) to TRBJ2-7, with D possibly TRBD2 on 6 matching bases. This CDR3 comprises 12 residues. The germline V gene encodes CDR1 LGHDT and CDR2 YNNKEL (reference sequence). V was trimmed by 4 bases and J by 6 bases, leaving 10 bases between them. CDR3 in amino acids: CASSPPGGEQYF. The CDR3 region has the DNA TGTGCCAGCAGCCCCCCCGGGGGCGAGCAGTACTTC.

The chain carries TRBV29-1 and TRBJ1-2; 11 bases are shared with TRBD1. V was pared by 7 bases and J by 7 bases, with 5 bases of the junction left unmatched. In germline, CDR1 is SQVTM, CDR2 ANQGSEA. The CDR3 is made up of 12 amino acids. CDR3 DNA: TGCAGCGCTGAGGACAGGGGGCCTGGCTACACCTTC. Protein sequence: CSAEDRGPGYTF. The full variable domain, its missing parts supplied by reference TRBV29-1 and TRBJ1-2, is SAVISQKPSRDICQRGTSLTIQCQVDSQVTMMFWYRQQPGQSLTLIATANQGSEATYESGFVIDKFPISRPNLTFSTLTVSNMSPEDSSIYLCSAEDRGPGYTFGSGTRLTVV.

Concerning this clone: This CDR3 is also generated by other DNA sequences in the sample. The V gene is TRBV25-1, the J gene TRBJ1-1; D not resolved. V lost 3 bases and J lost 1, with 6 bases in between. CDR1 and CDR2 (germline): MGHDK, SYGVNS. The CDR3 sequence is 13 residues long. The CDR3 region has the DNA TGTGCCAGCAGTGATGACAAGAACACTGAAGCTTTCTTT. As protein: CASSDDKNTEAFF.

V and J are TRBV2 and TRBJ2-3, with D unresolved. The CDR3 runs 15 residues. Trimming removed 0 bases at V and 6 bases at J, with 13 bases between. Germline V lookup: CDR1 SNHLY, CDR2 FYNNEI. CDR3 sequence (DNA): TGTGCCAGCAGTGAAGCGGGCTTCGTTGGGGATACGCAGTATTTT. Translating gives CASSEAGFVGDTQYF.

There are a few counts of this clone. The chain employs TRBV27 and TRBJ2-7; maybe TRBD2 (5 bases). The V end was cut by 6 bases, the J end by 1 base, with 10 bases between. Per the germline V gene, CDR1 is MNHEY and CDR2 is SMNVEV (reference sequence). CDR3 length: 13 amino acids. The CDR3 DNA reads TGTGCCAGCAGCCACGGACTGTCCTACGAGCAGTACTTC. It translates to CASSHGLSYEQYF.

The chain employs TRBV5-1 and TRBJ2-1; maybe TRBD2 (7 bases). Germline lookup yields CDR1 SGHRS and CDR2 YFSETQ. This CDR3 is built from 15 residues. Trimming took off 4 bases at V and 5 bases at J, with 16 bases between the two ends. In DNA, the CDR3 is TGCGCCAGCAGCCACGGACTAGGGGGGAACAATGAGCAGTTCTTC. This translates into CASSHGLGGNNEQFF.

This clone showed up just a few times. The V and J genes are TRBV7-9 and TRBJ1-3, with D tentatively TRBD1 (5 bases). The CDR3 covers 14 residues. V dropped 5 bases and J dropped 0 bases, with 8 bases sitting between them. Germline V gene lookup returns CDR1 SEHNR and CDR2 FQNEAQ (reference sequence). The DNA of the CDR3 is TGTGCCAGCAGCCCGGGACTCTCTGGAAACACCATATATTTT. It yields the protein CASSPGLSGNTIYF.

The rearrangement links TRBV27 to TRBJ1-2; TRBD1 matches 7 bases. Germline CDR1 is MNHEY and CDR2 is SMNVEV (reference sequence). The junction had 0 bases not matched to a gene; V was cut back by 0 bases and J by 2 bases. This CDR3 spans 14 amino acids. The CDR3 nucleotides read TGTGCCAGCAGTTTATCGGGACAGAACTATGGCTACACCTTC. Protein sequence: CASSLSGQNYGYTF.

This chain connects TRBV14 to TRBJ1-1; D might be TRBD1 (5 bases). CDR1 and CDR2 (germline): SGHDN, FVKESK. This CDR3 comprises 14 residues. V gave up 2 bases and J gave up 5 bases, with 12 bases separating them. The CDR3 coding sequence is TGTGCCAGCAGCCAATTTAGGGGAGGGACTGAAGCTTTCTTT. Translating gives CASSQFRGGTEAFF.

This clone was counted between two and nine times. V is TRBV19 and J is TRBJ1-5; 9 positions agree with TRBD1. With 5 bases clipped from V and 4 bases from J, the junction kept 9 bases outside the gene matches. CDR3 length: 16 residues. Germline V gene data show CDR1 as LNHDA and CDR2 as SQIVND (reference sequence). CDR3 DNA sequence: TGTGCCAGTAGTCTCCCCTGGGGGACAGGGAATCAGCCCCAGCATTTT. The encoded protein is CASSLPWGTGNQPQHF.

This clone was counted a single time. This chain uses TRBV6-6 with TRBJ1-6, with D perhaps TRBD1 (6 bases). This CDR3 is built from 15 residues. Germline V gene lookup returns CDR1 MNHNY and CDR2 SVGAGI (reference sequence). V was cut by 5 bases and J by 7 bases, with 15 bases left in between. The DNA for the CDR3 is TGTGCCAGCAGTCCTCTCACAGGGCGAAATTCACCCCTCCACTTT. This translates into CASSPLTGRNSPLHF.

This clone was seen more than once but under ten times. The chain couples TRBV5-4 to TRBJ2-7; weak D call: TRBD2 (7 bases). Germline V CDR1 and CDR2: SGHNT, YYREEE (reference sequence). The CDR3 totals 15 residues. Between the trimmed V and J ends, which lost 4 bases and 4 bases, there was a span of 18 bases. Here the CDR3 DNA reads TGTGCCAGCAGCCGAGCGAGGGGGGGAAAATACGAGCAGTACTTC. Translating gives CASSRARGGKYEQYF.

The J gene is TRBJ1-1, the V gene TRBV12-3 or TRBV12-4, with D perhaps TRBD1 (6 bases). CDR3 size: 13 residues. The V end lost 3 bases, the J end lost 5 bases, and 10 bases lay between the germline ends. The CDR3 bases are TGTGCCAGCAGTTTTAGGGGGGGGACTGAAGCTTTCTTT. Protein product: CASSFRGGTEAFF.

The CDR3 reads CASSLGGGGFTEAFF. The DNA of the CDR3 is TGTGCCAGCAGCTTGGGAGGGGGCGGTTTCACTGAAGCTTTCTTT. The genes are TRBV5-6 and TRBJ1-1, with TRBD1 matching over 7 bases. Germline assignment: CDR1 SGHDT and CDR2 YYEEEE. This CDR3 is built from 15 residues. Trimming removed 0 bases from V and 4 bases from J; junction bases left unmatched: 6.

The table lists this clone with a few counts. The chain has TRBV27 and TRBJ2-5, with 9 bases matching TRBD2. The V gene's germline CDR1 is MNHEY and CDR2 SMNVEV (reference sequence). CDR3 length equals 14 residues. After removal of 5 bases from V and 1 base from J, the junction contained 2 bases not matched to a gene. The CDR3 spells CASSRLAAQETQYF. DNA of the CDR3: TGTGCCAGCAGTCGACTAGCGGCCCAAGAGACCCAGTACTTC.